The TCR beta chain described here comes from a study of blood T cell repertoires in COVID-19. CDR1 is GTSNPN and CDR2 is SVGIG in the germline V gene (reference sequence). This CDR3 region has 12 residues. The V end was cut by 3 bases, the J end by 8 bases, with 13 bases between. Authors' analysis steps: Using reference gene primer amplification, nucleated cell counts were estimated. Sequenced by immunoSEQ multiplex PCR; TCRdb stores in-frame clones only, minus some. That table supplies the V and J calls and clone size; D and trimming were determined from the DNA. The profile shows about 310,000 clones, roughly 89% of them singletons.

The sequencing input was PBMCs or T cells enriched from blood (not recorded which). This chain uses TRBV30 with TRBJ1-2, with D perhaps matching TRBD1 (6 bases). This receptor was taken from a young woman with acute COVID-19. Here the CDR3 reads CAWRSGVGGYTF. The CDR3 nucleotides are TGTGCCTGGAGATCAGGGGTCGGGGGCTACACCTTC. Looking up the rest from reference TRBV30 and TRBJ1-2 gives the full variable domain: SQTIHQWPATLVQPVGSPLSLECTVEGTSNPNLYWYRQAAGRGLQLLFYSVGIGQISSEVPQNLSASRPQDRQFILSSKKLLLSDSGFYLCAWRSGVGGYTFGSGTRLTVV.